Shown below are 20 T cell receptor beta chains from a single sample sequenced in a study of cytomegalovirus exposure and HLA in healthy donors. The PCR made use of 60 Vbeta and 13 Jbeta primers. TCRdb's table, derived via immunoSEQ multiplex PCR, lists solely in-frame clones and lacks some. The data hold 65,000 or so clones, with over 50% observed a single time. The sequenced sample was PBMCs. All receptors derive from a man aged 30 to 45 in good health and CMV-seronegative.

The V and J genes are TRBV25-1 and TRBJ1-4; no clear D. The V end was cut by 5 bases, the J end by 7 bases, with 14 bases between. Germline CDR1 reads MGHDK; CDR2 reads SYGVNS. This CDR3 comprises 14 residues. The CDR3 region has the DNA TGTGCCAGCAGTTCCTGGGCCGAGGGTGAAAAACTGTTTTTT. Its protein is CASSSWAEGEKLFF.

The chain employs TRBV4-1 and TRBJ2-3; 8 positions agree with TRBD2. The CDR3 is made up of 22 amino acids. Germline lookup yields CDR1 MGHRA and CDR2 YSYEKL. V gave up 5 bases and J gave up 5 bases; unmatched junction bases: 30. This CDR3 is CASSSGGLAANLSPHYRDTQYF. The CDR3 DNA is TGCGCCAGCAGCTCCGGAGGACTAGCAGCTAATCTATCCCCCCATTACAGAGATACGCAGTATTTT.

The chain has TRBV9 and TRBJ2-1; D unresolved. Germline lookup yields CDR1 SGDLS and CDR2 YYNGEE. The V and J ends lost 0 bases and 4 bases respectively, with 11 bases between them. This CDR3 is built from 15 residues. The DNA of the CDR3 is TGTGCCAGCAGCGTAGGGGCAGGTCCTTACAATGAGCAGTTCTTC. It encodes CASSVGAGPYNEQFF.

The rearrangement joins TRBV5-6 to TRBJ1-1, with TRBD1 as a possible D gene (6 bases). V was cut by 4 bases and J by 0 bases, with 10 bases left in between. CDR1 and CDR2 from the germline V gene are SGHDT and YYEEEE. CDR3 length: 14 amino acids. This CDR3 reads CASSPTGLNTEAFF. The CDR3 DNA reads TGTGCCAGCAGCCCGACAGGACTGAACACTGAAGCTTTCTTT.

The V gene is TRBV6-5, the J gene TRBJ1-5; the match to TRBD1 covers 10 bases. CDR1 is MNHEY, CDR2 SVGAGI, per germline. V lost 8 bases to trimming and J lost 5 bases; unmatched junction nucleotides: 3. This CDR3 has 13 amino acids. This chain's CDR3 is CASGTGVDQPQHF. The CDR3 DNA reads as TGTGCCAGCGGGACAGGGGTGGATCAGCCCCAGCATTTT.

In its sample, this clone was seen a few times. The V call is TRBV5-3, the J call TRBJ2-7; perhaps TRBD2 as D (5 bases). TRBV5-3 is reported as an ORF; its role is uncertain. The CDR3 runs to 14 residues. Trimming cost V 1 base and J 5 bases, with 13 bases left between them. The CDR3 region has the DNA TGTGCCAGAAGCTTGTCCCCTAGCCTAGACGAGCAGTACTTC. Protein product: CARSLSPSLDEQYF.

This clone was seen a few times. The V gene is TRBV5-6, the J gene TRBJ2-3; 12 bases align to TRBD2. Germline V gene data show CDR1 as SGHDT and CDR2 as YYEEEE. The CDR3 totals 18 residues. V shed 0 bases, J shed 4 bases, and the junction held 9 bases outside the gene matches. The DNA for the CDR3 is TGTGCCAGCAGCTTGGGGCTAGCGGGGGGGCCACTTGCAGATACGCAGTATTTT. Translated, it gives CASSLGLAGGPLADTQYF.

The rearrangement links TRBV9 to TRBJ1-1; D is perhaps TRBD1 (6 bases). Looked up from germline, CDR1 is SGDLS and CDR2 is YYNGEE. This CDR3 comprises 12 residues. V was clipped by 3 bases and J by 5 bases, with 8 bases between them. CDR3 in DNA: TGTGCCAGCAGCGCACAGGGTACTGAAGCTTTCTTT. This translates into CASSAQGTEAFF. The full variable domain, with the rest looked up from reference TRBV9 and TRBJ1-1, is DSGVTQTPKHLITATGQRVTLRCSPRSGDLSVYWYQQSLDQGLQFLIQYYNGEERAKGNILERFSAQQFPDLHSELNLSSLELGDSALYFCASSAQGTEAFFGQGTRLTVV.

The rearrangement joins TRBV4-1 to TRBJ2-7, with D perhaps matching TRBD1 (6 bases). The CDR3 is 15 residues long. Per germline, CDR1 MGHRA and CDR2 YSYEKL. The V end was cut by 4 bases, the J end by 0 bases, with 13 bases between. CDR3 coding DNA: TGCGCCAGCAGCCTTACGTGGGACAACTCCTACGAGCAGTACTTC. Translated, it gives CASSLTWDNSYEQYF.

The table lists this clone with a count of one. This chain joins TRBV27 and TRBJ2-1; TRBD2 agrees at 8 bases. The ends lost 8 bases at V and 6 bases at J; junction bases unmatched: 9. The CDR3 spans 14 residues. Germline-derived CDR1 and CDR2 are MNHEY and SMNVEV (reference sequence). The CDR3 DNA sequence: TGTGCCAGCGCCCCGGGGGGGGCGATCAATGAGCAGTTCTTC. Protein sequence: CASAPGGAINEQFF.

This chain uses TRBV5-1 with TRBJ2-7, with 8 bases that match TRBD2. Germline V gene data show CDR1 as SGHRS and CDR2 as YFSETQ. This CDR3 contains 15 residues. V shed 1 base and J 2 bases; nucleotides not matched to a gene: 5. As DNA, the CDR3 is TGCGCCAGCAGCTTGAACGGGGGGGGCCCCTACGAGCAGTACTTC. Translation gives CASSLNGGGPYEQYF. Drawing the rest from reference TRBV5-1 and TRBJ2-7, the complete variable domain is KAGVTQTPRYLIKTRGQQVTLSCSPISGHRSVSWYQQTPGQGLQFLFEYFSETQRNKGNFPGRFSGRQFSNSRSEMNVSTLELGDSALYLCASSLNGGGPYEQYFGPGTRLTVT.

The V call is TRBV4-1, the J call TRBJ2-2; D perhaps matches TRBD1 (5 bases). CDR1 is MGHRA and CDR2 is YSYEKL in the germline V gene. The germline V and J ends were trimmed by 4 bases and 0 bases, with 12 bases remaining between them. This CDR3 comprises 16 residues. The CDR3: CASSLKAQANTGELFF. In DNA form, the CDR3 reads TGCGCCAGCAGCCTCAAGGCACAGGCGAACACCGGGGAGCTGTTTTTT.

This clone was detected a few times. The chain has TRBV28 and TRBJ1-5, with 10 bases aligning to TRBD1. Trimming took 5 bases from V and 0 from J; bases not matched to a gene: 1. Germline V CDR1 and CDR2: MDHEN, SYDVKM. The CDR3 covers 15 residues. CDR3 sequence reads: CASSRQGASNQPQHF. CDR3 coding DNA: TGTGCCAGCAGTCGACAGGGGGCTAGCAATCAGCCCCAGCATTTT.

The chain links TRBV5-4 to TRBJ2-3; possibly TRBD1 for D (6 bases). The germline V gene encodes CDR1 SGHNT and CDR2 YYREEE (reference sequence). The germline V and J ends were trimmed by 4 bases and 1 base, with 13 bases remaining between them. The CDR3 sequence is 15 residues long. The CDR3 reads CASSNRVGGTDTQYF. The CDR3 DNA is TGTGCCAGCAGCAACAGGGTTGGGGGCACAGATACGCAGTATTTT.

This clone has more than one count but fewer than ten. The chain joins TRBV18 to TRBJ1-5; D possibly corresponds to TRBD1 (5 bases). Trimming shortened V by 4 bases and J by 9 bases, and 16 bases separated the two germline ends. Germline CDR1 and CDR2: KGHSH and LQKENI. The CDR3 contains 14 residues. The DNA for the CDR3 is TGTGCCAGCTCACTCGACAGAGCTGGATCGCCCCAGCATTTT. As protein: CASSLDRAGSPQHF. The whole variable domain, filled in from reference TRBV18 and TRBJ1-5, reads NAGVMQNPRHLVRRRGQEARLRCSPMKGHSHVYWYRQLPEEGLKFMVYLQKENIIDESGMPKERFSAEFPKEGPSILRIQQVVRGDSAAYFCASSLDRAGSPQHFGDGTRLSIL.

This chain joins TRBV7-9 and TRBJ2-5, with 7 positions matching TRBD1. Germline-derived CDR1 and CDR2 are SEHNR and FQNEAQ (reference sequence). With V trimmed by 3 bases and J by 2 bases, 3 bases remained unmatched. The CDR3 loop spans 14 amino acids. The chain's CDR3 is CASSLATGQETQYF. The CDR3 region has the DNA TGTGCCAGCAGCTTGGCGACAGGGCAAGAGACCCAGTACTTC.

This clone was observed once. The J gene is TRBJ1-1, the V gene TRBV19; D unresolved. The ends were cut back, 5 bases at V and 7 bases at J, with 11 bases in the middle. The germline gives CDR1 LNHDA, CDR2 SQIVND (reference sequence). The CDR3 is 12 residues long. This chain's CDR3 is CASSPNLIEAFF. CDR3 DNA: TGTGCCAGTAGTCCCAACTTAATTGAAGCTTTCTTT.

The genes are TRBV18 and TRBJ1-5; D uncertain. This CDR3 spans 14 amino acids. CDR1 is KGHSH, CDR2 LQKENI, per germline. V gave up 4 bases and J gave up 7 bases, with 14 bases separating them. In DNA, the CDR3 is TGTGCCAGCTCACATGACAAGACAAGCCAGCCCCAGCATTTT. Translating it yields CASSHDKTSQPQHF.

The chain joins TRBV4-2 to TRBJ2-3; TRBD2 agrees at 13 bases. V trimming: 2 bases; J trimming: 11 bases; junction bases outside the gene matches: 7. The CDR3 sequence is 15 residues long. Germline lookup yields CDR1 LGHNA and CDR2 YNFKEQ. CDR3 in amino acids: CASSQPSLAGGRQYF. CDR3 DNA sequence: TGTGCCAGCAGCCAACCTTCACTAGCGGGGGGGAGGCAGTATTTT.

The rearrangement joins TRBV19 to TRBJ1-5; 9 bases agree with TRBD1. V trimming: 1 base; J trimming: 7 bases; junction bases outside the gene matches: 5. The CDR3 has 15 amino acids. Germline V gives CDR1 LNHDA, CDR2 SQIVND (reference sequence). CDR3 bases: TGTGCCAGTAGTATAGTAAGGACAGGGGAACAGCCCCAGCATTTT. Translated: CASSIVRTGEQPQHF.